The entry that follows covers one T cell receptor beta chain sequence. Germline V gives CDR1 SGHKS, CDR2 YYEKEE (reference sequence). V lost 3 bases to trimming and J lost 3 bases; unmatched junction nucleotides: 7. The CDR3 is 15 residues long. It was with 60 Vbeta and 13 Jbeta primers that the PCR ran. The protocol was immunoSEQ multiplex PCR, while the TCRdb copy is restricted to in-frame clones and leaves out a portion. The profile shows 100,000 or so clones, approximately 70% of them singletons. This sample stems from a study of cytomegalovirus exposure and HLA in healthy donors. The rearrangement links TRBV5-5 to TRBJ2-7; 9 bases agree with TRBD2. Sequenced material: PBMCs. This receptor was obtained from a woman aged 18-29 years in good health and CMV-seropositive. The DNA of the CDR3 is TGTGCCAGCAGCTCTATGCGGGAGGGCCGCTACGAGCAGTACTTC. Translating gives CASSSMREGRYEQYF.